The entry below gives a single TCR beta chain sequence along with its context. Its matching antigen is unknown. This entry belongs to a study of T cell responses to AZD1222 COVID-19 vaccine. Study results and caveats: At baseline, just five to seven AZD1222 recipients tested seropositive. Clonal diversity may have been underestimated, and the donors were mostly white British, with more females than males.

Per the germline V gene, CDR1 is SGHRS and CDR2 is YFSETQ. The CDR3 covers 14 residues. Germline trimming cut 4 bases from V and 10 bases from J; bases unmatched to any gene: 6. TCRdb's copy holds only in-frame clones and misses some; the assay was immunoSEQ multiplex PCR. This sample has approximately 110,000 clones, with approximately 96% found just once. The chain joins TRBV5-1 to TRBJ1-6; TRBD1 matches at 9 bases. Sequences were derived from peripheral blood, sampled on day 0 of AZD1222 vaccination. The receptor's source is an adult in good health. CDR3 sequence reads: CASSPDRGGSPLHF. The CDR3 DNA reads TGCGCCAGCAGCCCGGACAGGGGAGGCTCACCCCTCCACTTT.